A single sample gave rise to the 9 T cell receptor beta chains below, sequenced in a study of cytomegalovirus exposure and HLA in healthy donors. Only in-frame clones appear in the TCRdb table, and some are missing; sequencing was by immunoSEQ multiplex PCR. The sample yields approximately 260,000 clones, 86% seen once. Sequencing input: PBMCs. These receptors were obtained from a woman younger than 30 in good health and CMV-seronegative.

V and J are TRBV29-1 and TRBJ2-5; possible D gene TRBD1, 5 bases. V was trimmed by 2 bases and J by 1 base, leaving 14 bases between them. CDR3 length: 15 amino acids. Germline V lookup: CDR1 SQVTM, CDR2 ANQGSEA. This CDR3 is CSVEYLKTAQETQYF. DNA of the CDR3: TGCAGCGTTGAATACCTCAAGACAGCCCAAGAGACCCAGTACTTC. Filled out from reference TRBV29-1 and TRBJ2-5, the complete variable domain reads SAVISQKPSRDICQRGTSLTIQCQVDSQVTMMFWYRQQPGQSLTLIATANQGSEATYESGFVIDKFPISRPNLTFSTLTVSNMSPEDSSIYLCSVEYLKTAQETQYFGPGTRLLVL.

The rearrangement joins TRBV4-1 to TRBJ2-2; D is undetermined. Per the germline V gene, CDR1 is MGHRA and CDR2 is YSYEKL. The CDR3 extends over 14 amino acids. V dropped 1 base and J dropped 6 bases, with 9 bases sitting between them. This chain's CDR3 is CASSQVQDAGELFF. The CDR3 bases are TGCGCCAGCAGCCAAGTCCAGGATGCCGGGGAGCTGTTTTTT.

V usage is TRBV5-3 and J usage is TRBJ2-7; 13 bases are a match to TRBD2. TRBV5-3 is reported as an ORF; its role is uncertain. This CDR3 is 16 amino acids long. V dropped 5 bases and J dropped 1; count of bases not matched to a gene: 6. CDR3 sequence: CARSPPGLAGSYEQYF. CDR3 sequence (DNA): TGTGCCAGAAGTCCTCCGGGACTAGCGGGATCCTACGAGCAGTACTTC.

V usage is TRBV6-5 and J usage is TRBJ1-4; possible D gene TRBD1, 5 bases. The CDR3 is made up of 15 amino acids. V lost 6 bases and J lost 6, with 17 bases in between. Germline loops: CDR1 MNHEY, CDR2 SVGAGI. The CDR3 protein is CASSHRGSRDEKLFF. CDR3 nucleotide sequence: TGTGCCAGCAGCCACCGGGGGTCGAGGGATGAAAAACTGTTTTTT.

The chain is built from TRBV29-1 and TRBJ2-7, with D possibly being TRBD2 (6 bases). The germline V and J ends were trimmed by 4 bases and 4 bases, with 14 bases remaining between them. The CDR3 length is 13 residues. Germline V gene sequence: CDR1 SQVTM, CDR2 ANQGSEA. The CDR3 DNA reads as TGCAGCGTTGGGGGAGGCCGAGGGTACGAGCAGTACTTC. Protein sequence: CSVGGGRGYEQYF.

CDR3 protein: CACGTVNTEAFF. The CDR3 DNA is TGTGCCTGCGGGACAGTGAACACTGAAGCTTTCTTT. The chain couples TRBV30 to TRBJ1-1; 7 bases line up with TRBD1. Germline trimming cut 6 bases from V and 0 bases from J; bases unmatched to any gene: 1. Germline lookup yields CDR1 GTSNPN and CDR2 SVGIG (reference sequence). CDR3 length: 12 amino acids.

This clone was seen only once. The V call is TRBV7-9, the J call TRBJ1-1; D unclear. This CDR3 is 13 amino acids long. V lost 3 bases and J lost 5, with 10 bases in between. The V gene's germline CDR1 is SEHNR and CDR2 FQNEAQ (reference sequence). CDR3 sequence (DNA): TGTGCCAGCAGCTTGGGGAGGCTAACTGAAGCTTTCTTT. Residues: CASSLGRLTEAFF.

A word on this clone: Distinct nucleotide sequences in the sample also encode this CDR3. The chain joins TRBV4-3 to TRBJ1-1; TRBD1 aligns across 7 bases. Trimming at V came to 1 base and at J to 2 bases, leaving 4 bases not matched to a gene. Germline loops: CDR1 LGHNA, CDR2 YSLEER. The CDR3 consists of 15 residues. The CDR3 DNA reads TGCGCCAGCAGCCAAGGGACAGGTTTAAACACTGAAGCTTTCTTT. Translating it yields CASSQGTGLNTEAFF.

The rearrangement links TRBV6-1 to TRBJ1-2; 10 bases are a match to TRBD1. The V gene end was trimmed by 6 bases and the J gene end by 5 bases; junction bases not matched to a gene: 0. The CDR3 is made up of 12 amino acids. The germline V gene has CDR1 MNHNS and CDR2 SASEGT. The CDR3 DNA follows: TGTGCCAGCAGGGACAGGGGGTATGGCTACACCTTC. This gives the protein CASRDRGYGYTF.